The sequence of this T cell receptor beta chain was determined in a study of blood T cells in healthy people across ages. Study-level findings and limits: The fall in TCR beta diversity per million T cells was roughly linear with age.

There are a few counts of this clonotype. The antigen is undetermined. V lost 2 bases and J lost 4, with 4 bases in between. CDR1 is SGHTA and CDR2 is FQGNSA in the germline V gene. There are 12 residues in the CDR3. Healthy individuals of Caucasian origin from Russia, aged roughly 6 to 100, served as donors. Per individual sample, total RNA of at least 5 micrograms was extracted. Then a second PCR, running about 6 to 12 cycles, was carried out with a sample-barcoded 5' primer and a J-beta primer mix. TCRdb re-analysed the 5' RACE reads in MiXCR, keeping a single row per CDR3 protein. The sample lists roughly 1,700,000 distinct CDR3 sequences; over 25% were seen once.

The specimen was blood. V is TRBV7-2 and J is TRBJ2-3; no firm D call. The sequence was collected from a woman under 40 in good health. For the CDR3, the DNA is TGTGCCAGCAGCTTATGGTCAGATACGCAGTATTTT. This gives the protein CASSLWSDTQYF.